The next 15 T cell receptor beta chains were all read from a single sample in a study of human T cells and chemical hapten exposure (dated by TCRdb to about 2021). The library came from RACE. Sequencing instrument: NextSeq 500. The raw public data were reprocessed by TCRdb itself: fastp quality trimming at Q25, MiXCR clonotype calling, in-frame beta chains only. Rows merge per CDR3 protein into single entries with the most common DNA and genes. The sample includes a few hundred thousand distinct CDR3 sequences, with around 5.5% observed a single time. The top ten constitute around 8.6% of the sample. In light of the paper, this sample's time point label describes: pre-sensitization, week 0. The treatment or condition tag for this specimen amounts to: therapeutic diphenylcyclopropenone sensitization with weekly scalp DPC. The sample here was whole blood, taken in connection with sensitization to the hapten diphenylcyclopropenone (DPC). These receptors were collected from a woman under 30 with alopecia areata. Some clones in this sample may be carry-over from other donors' samples.

This clonotype has ten or more counts. The CDR3 protein is CASSYGENRDIYGYTF. The CDR3 DNA reads as TGTGCCAGCAGTTACGGAGAGAACAGGGATATTTATGGCTACACCTTC. The chain combines TRBV6-2 or TRBV6-3 with TRBJ1-2; D perhaps matches TRBD1 (6 bases). CDR1 and CDR2 (germline): MNHEY, SVGEGT. The CDR3 runs 16 residues. V was cut by 2 bases and J by 5 bases, with 18 bases left in between.

Here the CDR3 DNA reads TGCAGTGCCCCGGTCGGTTCCGAAAGCACAGATACGCAGTATTTT. Protein: CSAPVGSESTDTQYF. The V and J genes are TRBV20-1 and TRBJ2-3; D not certain. The CDR3 covers 15 residues. Deletions cut 6 bases from V and 0 bases from J, with 16 bases between. Per germline, CDR1 DFQATT and CDR2 SNEGSKA (reference sequence).

This clonotype has more than one count but fewer than ten. The chain joins TRBV6-2 or TRBV6-3 to TRBJ2-3; D unresolved. Germline V gives CDR1 MNHEY, CDR2 SVGEGT. There are 13 residues in the CDR3. V was pared by 11 bases and J by 0 bases, with 12 bases between. The CDR3 loop reads CAGSFFSTDTQYF. The CDR3 nucleotides are TGTGCCGGCTCATTTTTTAGCACAGATACGCAGTATTTT.

In this sample, this clonotype turned up once. The chain combines TRBV20-1 with TRBJ1-5; a weak D match, TRBD1 (6 bases). Germline-derived CDR1 and CDR2 are DFQATT and SNEGSKA (reference sequence). The CDR3 loop spans 17 amino acids. V was clipped by 0 bases and J by 7 bases, with 22 bases between them. CDR3 nucleotide sequence: TGCAGTGCTAGAGATTACTCGGGAGGACAGCAGATGCAGCCCCAGCATTTT. As protein: CSARDYSGGQQMQPQHF.

This chain joins TRBV9 and TRBJ2-7; a possible D gene is TRBD1 (6 bases). The CDR3 totals 15 residues. Germline lookup yields CDR1 SGDLS and CDR2 YYNGEE. V was clipped by 1 base and J by 0 bases, with 11 bases between them. CDR3 sequence reads: CASSVSGDHSYEQYF. The CDR3 DNA follows: TGTGCCAGCAGCGTATCAGGGGACCACTCCTACGAGCAGTACTTC. The whole variable domain, filled in from reference TRBV9 and TRBJ2-7, reads DSGVTQTPKHLITATGQRVTLRCSPRSGDLSVYWYQQSLDQGLQFLIQYYNGEERAKGNILERFSAQQFPDLHSELNLSSLELGDSALYFCASSVSGDHSYEQYFGPGTRLTVT.

There are a few counts of this clonotype. The V gene is TRBV25-1, the J gene TRBJ1-2; D is possibly TRBD1 (5 bases). This CDR3 has 12 amino acids. The V gene's germline CDR1 is MGHDK and CDR2 SYGVNS. The germline V and J ends were trimmed by 11 bases and 6 bases, with 16 bases remaining between them. CDR3 loop: CAVGRERNGYTF. The CDR3 bases are TGTGCCGTAGGCAGGGAACGTAATGGCTACACCTTC.

This clonotype was counted at least ten times. The chain is built from TRBV7-8 and TRBJ1-1; perhaps TRBD1 as D (5 bases). Looked up from germline, CDR1 is SGHVS and CDR2 is FQNEAQ. The length of the CDR3 is 14 residues. Trimming removed 5 bases from V and 0 bases from J, with 10 bases in between. The CDR3 protein is CASSLTTVNTEAFF. The CDR3 DNA reads as TGTGCCAGCAGCCTAACGACAGTGAACACTGAAGCTTTCTTT.

In this sample, this clonotype turned up many times. The chain links TRBV29-1 to TRBJ2-7; tentatively, D is TRBD1 or TRBD2 (6 bases each). Trimming removed 6 bases at V and 2 bases at J, with 17 bases between. The CDR3 extends over 14 amino acids. Germline-derived CDR1 and CDR2 are SQVTM and ANQGSEA. As DNA, the CDR3 is TGCAGCGTACTCGGGGGCAGCTCTGCCTACGAGCAGTACTTC. It encodes CSVLGGSSAYEQYF.

This chain connects TRBV20-1 to TRBJ1-2; 7 bases line up with TRBD1. The CDR3 is made up of 14 amino acids. After removal of 5 bases from V and 2 bases from J, the junction contained 8 bases not matched to a gene. CDR1 is DFQATT and CDR2 is SNEGSKA in the germline V gene (reference sequence). CDR3 loop: CSAGTGTENYGYTF. CDR3 in DNA: TGCAGTGCTGGGACCGGGACAGAAAACTATGGCTACACCTTC.

V gene TRBV6-6 combines with J gene TRBJ2-7; 9 bases map to TRBD1. CDR1 is MNHNY, CDR2 SVGAGI, per germline (reference sequence). The J segment lost 5 bases and the V segment lost 8 bases, leaving 10 bases of the junction unmatched. The CDR3 extends over 14 amino acids. CDR3 in DNA: TGTGCCAGCTGTCTCACACAGGGGGCGAACGAGCAGTACTTC. Its translation: CASCLTQGANEQYF.

The rearrangement uses TRBV12-3 or TRBV12-4 and TRBJ1-5; D unresolved. The CDR3 loop spans 13 amino acids. Deletions cut 4 bases from V and 7 bases from J, with 11 bases between. This chain's CDR3 is CASSSISGQPQHF. CDR3 nucleotides: TGTGCCAGCAGTTCGATCTCGGGGCAGCCCCAGCATTTT.

In this sample, this clonotype turned up a few times. This chain uses TRBV7-8 with TRBJ2-2; unclear D gene. Trimming pared 5 bases from V and 1 base from J, leaving 8 bases between. In germline, CDR1 is SGHVS, CDR2 FQNEAQ. This CDR3 has 14 amino acids. The CDR3 here is CASSLTENTGELFF. The CDR3 DNA sequence: TGTGCCAGCAGCCTTACAGAGAACACCGGGGAGCTGTTTTTT. The full variable domain, with the rest looked up from reference TRBV7-8 and TRBJ2-2, is GAGVSQSPRYKVAKRGQDVALRCDPISGHVSLFWYQQALGQGPEFLTYFQNEAQLDKSGLPSDRFFAERPEGSVSTLKIQRTQQEDSAVYLCASSLTENTGELFFGEGSRLTVL.

Only a few counts were recorded for this clonotype. The chain has TRBV12-3 or TRBV12-4 and TRBJ2-5; possibly TRBD1 or TRBD2 for D (5 bases each). CDR3 length: 13 amino acids. V lost 3 bases and J lost 6, with 11 bases in between. DNA of the CDR3: TGTGCCAGCAGTTTTTCTGGGGGTCAGACCCAGTACTTC. It yields the protein CASSFSGGQTQYF.

The sample holds many counts of this clonotype. The V and J genes are TRBV4-1 and TRBJ1-2, with TRBD1 as a possible D gene (5 bases). Germline CDR1 is MGHRA and CDR2 is YSYEKL. The ends were cut back, 0 bases at V and 2 bases at J, with 13 bases in the middle. The CDR3 totals 16 residues. CDR3 nucleotides: TGCGCCAGCAGCCAAGATGACGGGGGGGTCAACTATGGCTACACCTTC. This gives the protein CASSQDDGGVNYGYTF.

This clonotype turned up a few times. The chain joins TRBV7-6 to TRBJ1-2; TRBD1 might be the D (5 bases). From germline, CDR1 is SGHVS and CDR2 FNYEAQ. The CDR3 sequence is 17 residues long. Trimming left V 5 bases short and J 2 bases short, with 21 bases between. For the CDR3, the DNA is TGTGCCAGCAGCCGAGGAAGTAGGCAGGACAACAACTATGGCTACACCTTC. Translation gives CASSRGSRQDNNYGYTF.